These 29 T cell receptor beta chains were sequenced from one sample in a study of T cell responses to AZD1222 COVID-19 vaccine. Profiling relied on immunoSEQ multiplex PCR, and the TCRdb table lists in-frame clones only, not all of them. The sample has under 50,000 clones, 88% seen once; the top ten hold over 20%. This specimen was peripheral blood, taken 28 days after the second dose of the MenACWY control vaccine. Receptors originate from an adult who received the MenACWY meningococcal vaccine as a control.

The chain carries TRBV19 and TRBJ1-5, with 9 positions matching TRBD1. This CDR3 contains 15 residues. Trimming at V came to 6 bases and at J to 2 bases, leaving 5 bases not matched to a gene. CDR1 and CDR2 from the germline V gene are LNHDA and SQIVND (reference sequence). CDR3: CASSGGDRGNQPQHF. The CDR3 DNA is TGTGCCAGTAGCGGCGGGGACAGGGGCAATCAGCCCCAGCATTTT.

The chain uses TRBV23-1 and TRBJ2-6; D not resolved. TRBV23-1 is sorted into the ORF group, with uncertain function. V gave up 0 bases and J gave up 2 bases, with 17 bases separating them. The CDR3 is made up of 19 amino acids. Here the CDR3 DNA reads TGCGCCAGCAGTCAATCGTCGGCCATCCTCTACCCTGGGGCCAACGTCCTGACTTTC. Its protein is CASSQSSAILYPGANVLTF.

The genes are TRBV5-4 and TRBJ2-7; 9 nucleotides line up with TRBD2. The CDR3 length is 15 residues. The germline V gene has CDR1 SGHNT and CDR2 YYREEE (reference sequence). Germline trimming cut 1 base from V and 7 bases from J; bases unmatched to any gene: 9. The CDR3 region is CASSLLAGGLGEQYF. CDR3 coding DNA: TGTGCCAGCAGCTTGTTGGCGGGAGGGCTGGGGGAGCAGTACTTC.

The chain uses TRBV24-1 and TRBJ2-1, with 7 bases fitting TRBD1. CDR3 length: 15 amino acids. The germline V gene encodes CDR1 KGHDR and CDR2 SFDVKD. The trim removed 4 bases at V and 3 bases at J, leaving 5 bases unmatched. The CDR3 is CATSDLDRVYNEQFF. For the CDR3, the DNA is TGTGCCACCAGTGACTTAGACAGGGTCTACAATGAGCAGTTCTTC.

This chain joins TRBV5-1 and TRBJ2-4; no clear D. CDR3 size: 13 residues. Germline V gene lookup returns CDR1 SGHRS and CDR2 YFSETQ. Trimming removed 0 bases from V and 5 bases from J, with 6 bases in between. CDR3 in DNA: TGCGCCAGCAGCTTGGAACAAGAAAACATTCAGTACTTC. This codes for CASSLEQENIQYF. Combining the CDR3 with reference TRBV5-1 and TRBJ2-4 gives the whole variable domain KAGVTQTPRYLIKTRGQQVTLSCSPISGHRSVSWYQQTPGQGLQFLFEYFSETQRNKGNFPGRFSGRQFSNSRSEMNVSTLELGDSALYLCASSLEQENIQYFGAGTRLSVL.

This chain joins TRBV5-5 and TRBJ1-4; possible D gene TRBD1, 5 bases. The CDR3 runs to 15 residues. The ends were cut back, 0 bases at V and 0 bases at J, with 6 bases in the middle. Germline V gene lookup returns CDR1 SGHKS and CDR2 YYEKEE (reference sequence). CDR3 protein: CASSLGGTTNEKLFF. The CDR3 DNA follows: TGTGCCAGCAGCTTGGGGGGCACAACTAATGAAAAACTGTTTTTT.

The rearrangement joins TRBV29-1 to TRBJ1-2, with D uncertain. CDR1 and CDR2 from the germline V gene are SQVTM and ANQGSEA. CDR3 length: 13 amino acids. This CDR3 reads CIATVTPFDGYTF. The DNA of the CDR3 is TGCATCGCAACTGTGACACCTTTTGATGGCTACACCTTC.

V gene TRBV9 combines with J gene TRBJ2-2; D possibly matches TRBD1 or TRBD2 (6 bases each). Trimming took 3 bases from V and 5 from J, leaving 14 bases between them. Germline V gene sequence: CDR1 SGDLS, CDR2 YYNGEE. The CDR3 is 15 residues long. The CDR3 DNA reads as TGTGCCAGCAGCGCACACAGGGCGGGGACCGGGGAGCTGTTTTTT. Translation: CASSAHRAGTGELFF.

The rearrangement uses TRBV5-1 and TRBJ2-1; D uncertain. The length of the CDR3 is 17 residues. Trimming pared 0 bases from V and 0 bases from J, leaving 13 bases between. Germline-derived CDR1 and CDR2 are SGHRS and YFSETQ. The CDR3 spells CASSLGGAASSYNEQFF. DNA for the CDR3: TGCGCCAGCAGCTTGGGAGGAGCAGCCAGCTCCTACAATGAGCAGTTCTTC.

This sequence joins TRBV4-1 and TRBJ1-3; no firm D call. Trimming took off 8 bases at V and 0 bases at J, with 11 bases between the two ends. The CDR3 loop spans 14 amino acids. Germline-derived CDR1 and CDR2 are MGHRA and YSYEKL. The CDR3 DNA follows: TGCGCCAGCGGGATGGAATTCTCTGGAAACACCATATATTTT. This gives the protein CASGMEFSGNTIYF.

The chain carries TRBV6-1 and TRBJ1-2, with D possibly matching TRBD1 (6 bases). The germline V gene has CDR1 MNHNS and CDR2 SASEGT. V lost 4 bases, J lost 8 bases, and 26 bases lay in between. The CDR3 covers 17 residues. Here the CDR3 DNA reads TGTGCCAGCAGTGCAATAACAGGGTGGGGGCGTAGTACGGGCTACACCTTC. Its protein product is CASSAITGWGRSTGYTF.

J is TRBJ2-6 and V is TRBV28; the D is unclear. The CDR3 totals 15 residues. V was trimmed by 7 bases and J by 0 bases, leaving 10 bases between them. The V gene's germline CDR1 is MDHEN and CDR2 SYDVKM. CDR3 loop: CASKTTSSGANVLTF. The CDR3 DNA is TGTGCCAGCAAAACCACCTCCTCTGGGGCCAACGTCCTGACTTTC.

CDR3 loop: CASSTGLFTDTQYF. The CDR3 bases are TGTGCCAGCAGTACGGGACTTTTCACAGATACGCAGTATTTT. The chain uses TRBV28 and TRBJ2-3; TRBD2 is a possible D gene (6 bases). Germline CDR1 reads MDHEN; CDR2 reads SYDVKM. The CDR3 consists of 14 residues. With 5 bases removed from V and 2 bases from J, the gap between germline ends came to 11 bases.

The V and J genes are TRBV12-3 or TRBV12-4 and TRBJ1-6, with unresolved D. The CDR3 is 12 residues long. Trimming left V 4 bases short and J 10 bases short, with 8 bases between. CDR3 sequence (DNA): TGTGCCAGCAGTTCCCGCACGTCACCCCTCCACTTT. Encoded protein: CASSSRTSPLHF.

The CDR3 region has the DNA TGTGCCAGCTCCACTAATTACGGGGGGCCGATGAACACTGAAGCTTTCTTT. It is translated as CASSTNYGGPMNTEAFF. The chain recombines TRBV5-8 with TRBJ1-1; possible D gene TRBD1, 6 bases. Germline V gives CDR1 SGHTS, CDR2 YDEGEE. V shed 7 bases and J shed 0 bases, with 22 bases lying between them. This CDR3 is 17 amino acids long.

CDR3 region: CASSARGPSYQETQYF. The CDR3 DNA is TGTGCCAGCAGCGCCCGTGGACCCTCGTATCAAGAGACCCAGTACTTC. The V and J genes are TRBV9 and TRBJ2-5; D is unclear. The V end was cut by 3 bases, the J end by 2 bases, with 17 bases between. Per the germline V gene, CDR1 is SGDLS and CDR2 is YYNGEE. The length of the CDR3 is 16 residues.

CDR3 protein: CATSDDPRDSLSYEQYF. The CDR3 region has the DNA TGTGCCACCAGTGATGACCCCCGGGACTCCCTCTCCTACGAGCAGTACTTC. The J gene is TRBJ2-7, the V gene TRBV24-1; D is perhaps TRBD2 (6 bases). Germline V gene sequence: CDR1 KGHDR, CDR2 SFDVKD. Trimming removed 3 bases from V and 0 bases from J, with 17 bases in between. The CDR3 runs to 17 residues.

This chain uses TRBV29-1 with TRBJ1-5; 8 bases map to TRBD1. The CDR3 loop spans 13 amino acids. V dropped 6 bases and J dropped 3; count of bases not matched to a gene: 4. Germline V gene data show CDR1 as SQVTM and CDR2 as ANQGSEA. CDR3 bases: TGCAGCGTCAGACAGGGGTTCAATCAGCCCCAGCATTTT. The encoded protein is CSVRQGFNQPQHF.

The gene calls are TRBV11-2 and TRBJ2-7, with D unclear. V lost 5 bases, J lost 0 bases, and 11 bases lay in between. From germline, CDR1 is SGHAT and CDR2 FQNNGV. The CDR3 covers 14 residues. CDR3 in amino acids: CASSQARLSYEQYF. Here the CDR3 DNA reads TGTGCCAGCAGCCAGGCCCGCCTCTCCTACGAGCAGTACTTC.

The V gene is TRBV5-1, the J gene TRBJ2-7; the match to TRBD2 covers 8 bases. V trimming: 3 bases; J trimming: 3 bases; junction bases outside the gene matches: 5. CDR1 is SGHRS, CDR2 YFSETQ, per germline. The CDR3 has 14 residues. CDR3 bases: TGCGCCAGCAGCTCGGGACTAGGTAACTACGAGCAGTACTTC. Its protein is CASSSGLGNYEQYF.

The rearrangement joins TRBV24-1 to TRBJ2-2; possible D gene TRBD1, 6 bases. Germline V gives CDR1 KGHDR, CDR2 SFDVKD. CDR3 size: 15 residues. V shed 7 bases and J shed 0 bases, with 11 bases lying between them. DNA for the CDR3: TGTGCCACCAGCCCCGGGACATCGAACACCGGGGAGCTGTTTTTT. It yields the protein CATSPGTSNTGELFF.

V and J are TRBV3-1 (or the pseudogene TRBV3-2) and TRBJ2-5; D is undetermined. The CDR3 sequence is 15 residues long. Germline CDR1 LGHDT, CDR2 YNNKEL (reference sequence). The V end was cut by 1 base, the J end by 5 bases, with 14 bases between. The chain's CDR3 is CASSQVVNTEETQYF. DNA for the CDR3: TGTGCCAGCAGCCAAGTTGTCAATACGGAGGAGACCCAGTACTTC.

The chain joins TRBV5-1 to TRBJ2-5; D is perhaps TRBD1 or TRBD2 (5 bases each). The CDR3 runs 13 residues. From germline, CDR1 is SGHRS and CDR2 YFSETQ. Trimming removed 6 bases from V and 2 bases from J, with 11 bases in between. The DNA of the CDR3 is TGCGCCAGCACCCCGGGGCTACAAGAGACCCAGTACTTC. Protein: CASTPGLQETQYF.

This rearrangement joins TRBV7-3 to TRBJ2-7; D is possibly TRBD2 (6 bases). Germline CDR1 and CDR2: SGHTA and FQGTGA. This CDR3 is built from 15 residues. The V gene lost 6 bases and the J gene lost 7 bases, with 22 bases spanning the gap. In DNA, the CDR3 is TGTGCCAGCAGTCCCTCGGGACTTCTCCCGGAGGAGCAGTACTTC. Amino acid sequence: CASSPSGLLPEEQYF.

The chain has TRBV27 and TRBJ2-2; the D is unclear. In germline, CDR1 is MNHEY, CDR2 SMNVEV (reference sequence). CDR3 length: 12 amino acids. V lost 5 bases to trimming and J lost 6 bases, with 7 bases between them. CDR3: CASSTPAGELFF. CDR3 DNA sequence: TGTGCCAGCAGTACTCCTGCCGGGGAGCTGTTTTTT.

V usage is TRBV28 and J usage is TRBJ2-7; 8 nucleotides match TRBD2. Trimming at V came to 4 bases and at J to 5 bases, leaving 7 bases not matched to a gene. Germline values: CDR1 MDHEN, CDR2 SYDVKM. The CDR3 extends over 14 amino acids. The CDR3 spells CASSSIAGRDEQYF. In nucleotides, the CDR3 is TGTGCCAGCAGTTCAATAGCGGGAAGGGACGAGCAGTACTTC.

This rearrangement joins TRBV7-8 to TRBJ2-1, with 9 bases lining up with TRBD2. Germline CDR1 and CDR2: SGHVS and FQNEAQ. This CDR3 comprises 17 residues. The V gene end was trimmed by 2 bases and the J gene end by 4 bases; junction bases not matched to a gene: 9. This CDR3 reads CASSLSIRSGRYNEQFF. The CDR3 DNA reads TGTGCCAGCAGCTTAAGTATCCGGAGCGGGAGGTACAATGAGCAGTTCTTC.

The genes are TRBV28 and TRBJ2-5; 15 positions agree with TRBD2. This CDR3 spans 17 amino acids. With 6 bases clipped from V and 5 bases from J, the junction kept 10 bases outside the gene matches. Germline V gene sequence: CDR1 MDHEN, CDR2 SYDVKM. The DNA of the CDR3 is TGTGCCAGCAGATGGGGACTAGCGGGAGGAGGCCGGGAGACCCAGTACTTC. Its protein product is CASRWGLAGGGRETQYF.

The rearrangement links TRBV6-5 to TRBJ1-6; D remains ambiguous. Per germline, CDR1 MNHEY and CDR2 SVGAGI. The length of the CDR3 is 13 residues. V lost 4 bases and J 7 bases, leaving 8 bases between the germline ends. CDR3 sequence (DNA): TGTGCCAGCAGTTTCGATGGGAATTCACCCCTCCACTTT. Translation gives CASSFDGNSPLHF.